Following are 26 T cell receptor beta chains from one sample sequenced in a study of blood T cell repertoires in COVID-19. Data came from immunoSEQ multiplex PCR; TCRdb stores just in-frame clones and leaves some out. Among under 100,000 clones listed, approximately 78% were seen once. The specimen was peripheral blood. The receptors come from a human donor in a cohort sampled during active COVID-19.

The rearrangement joins TRBV7-2 to TRBJ2-5; D not resolved. The ends were cut back, 5 bases at V and 0 bases at J, with 4 bases in the middle. Germline V gives CDR1 SGHTA, CDR2 FQGNSA. This CDR3 has 12 residues. DNA of the CDR3: TGTGCCAGCAGCCAGTACCAAGAGACCCAGTACTTC. Protein sequence: CASSQYQETQYF.

The V call is TRBV5-1, the J call TRBJ1-1; tentatively, D is TRBD1 (6 bases). CDR1 and CDR2 (germline): SGHRS, YFSETQ. This CDR3 spans 15 amino acids. V lost 4 bases and J 6 bases, leaving 19 bases between the germline ends. This CDR3 is CASSMSQGPNAEAFF. Written as DNA, the CDR3 is TGCGCCAGCAGCATGTCACAGGGCCCTAACGCTGAAGCTTTCTTT. Full variable domain (outside the CDR3, taken from reference TRBV5-1 and TRBJ1-1): KAGVTQTPRYLIKTRGQQVTLSCSPISGHRSVSWYQQTPGQGLQFLFEYFSETQRNKGNFPGRFSGRQFSNSRSEMNVSTLELGDSALYLCASSMSQGPNAEAFFGQGTRLTVV.

This clone was seen only once. V is TRBV28 and J is TRBJ2-7; TRBD1 matches at 9 bases. The CDR3 extends over 15 amino acids. The germline V gene encodes CDR1 MDHEN and CDR2 SYDVKM. J lost 6 bases, V lost 5 bases, and 11 bases had no gene match. The CDR3 DNA sequence: TGTGCCAGCAGTGTATTGGGGACAGGGCTGAGCGAGCAGTACTTC. It translates to CASSVLGTGLSEQYF.

The rearrangement joins TRBV11-3 to TRBJ2-1; 11 positions match TRBD2. The germline CDR1 and CDR2 sequences are SGHNT and YENEEA. Trimming cost V 6 bases and J 4 bases; bases outside gene matches: 8. CDR3 length equals 16 residues. The CDR3 sequence: CASSRVAGGQYNEQFF. DNA for the CDR3: TGTGCCAGCAGTCGAGTAGCGGGGGGGCAATACAATGAGCAGTTCTTC.

CDR3 region: CASSEDGISNQPQHF. CDR3 nucleotides: TGTGCCAGCAGTGAAGACGGGATTAGCAATCAGCCCCAGCATTTT. The chain carries TRBV6-1 and TRBJ1-5; no clear D gene. The CDR3 contains 15 residues. Germline CDR1 is MNHNS and CDR2 is SASEGT. The ends were cut back, 1 base at V and 0 bases at J, with 7 bases in the middle.

The J gene is TRBJ2-6, the V gene TRBV19; 7 bases are shared with TRBD1. The V gene end was trimmed by 5 bases and the J gene end by 4 bases; junction bases not matched to a gene: 11. This CDR3 has 17 residues. Germline V CDR1 and CDR2: LNHDA, SQIVND (reference sequence). CDR3 sequence (DNA): TGTGCCAGTAGTGCCGTCACAGGGGTAACGGGGGCCAACGTCCTGACTTTC. It yields the protein CASSAVTGVTGANVLTF.

The chain joins TRBV3-1 (or the pseudogene TRBV3-2) to TRBJ1-6, with D perhaps TRBD1 (6 bases). This CDR3 is built from 17 residues. Germline CDR1 reads LGHDT; CDR2 reads YNNKEL (reference sequence). V was cut by 4 bases and J by 0 bases, with 13 bases left in between. CDR3 bases: TGTGCCAGCAGCCCTCGGGACACCAGCTCCTATAATTCACCCCTCCACTTT. Its protein product is CASSPRDTSSYNSPLHF.

The V gene is TRBV27, the J gene TRBJ1-2; D may be TRBD1 (5 bases). CDR1 is MNHEY, CDR2 SMNVEV, per germline (reference sequence). The CDR3 totals 13 residues. Deletions cut 5 bases from V and 4 bases from J, with 11 bases between. The DNA for the CDR3 is TGTGCCAGCAGTCCGGCAGGGCCCTATGGCTACACCTTC. This translates into CASSPAGPYGYTF.

J is TRBJ1-2 and V is TRBV12-5, with a possible D match to TRBD1 (5 bases). The CDR3 spans 15 residues. CDR1 is LGHNT, CDR2 FRNRAP, per germline. Deletions cut 3 bases from V and 4 bases from J, with 15 bases between. The CDR3, as DNA: TGTGCTAGTGGTTTAGCCAGGGCCATCGGCTATGGCTACACCTTC. This sequence encodes CASGLARAIGYGYTF. Using reference TRBV12-5 and TRBJ1-2 for the parts outside the CDR3, the full variable domain is DARVTQTPRHKVTEMGQEVTMRCQPILGHNTVFWYRQTMMQGLELLAYFRNRAPLDDSGMPKDRFSAEMPDATLATLKIQPSEPRDSAVYFCASGLARAIGYGYTFGSGTRLTVV.

The gene calls are TRBV7-9 and TRBJ1-5, with D tentatively TRBD1 (5 bases). Germline V gene lookup returns CDR1 SEHNR and CDR2 FQNEAQ (reference sequence). Trimming stripped 5 bases from V and 1 base from J, with 9 bases between. This CDR3 spans 14 amino acids. CDR3 coding DNA: TGTGCCAGCAGCCCGCGGGACAGCAATCAGCCCCAGCATTTT. Translation gives CASSPRDSNQPQHF.

The chain has TRBV5-1 and TRBJ1-1, with 8 bases that match TRBD1. Germline values: CDR1 SGHRS, CDR2 YFSETQ. CDR3 length equals 13 residues. Unmatched junction bases numbered 3, after V lost 4 bases and J lost 4 bases. The CDR3 DNA follows: TGCGCCAGCAGCGATCAGGGGGCCACTGAAGCTTTCTTT. Translation: CASSDQGATEAFF. Combining the CDR3 with reference TRBV5-1 and TRBJ1-1 gives the whole variable domain KAGVTQTPRYLIKTRGQQVTLSCSPISGHRSVSWYQQTPGQGLQFLFEYFSETQRNKGNFPGRFSGRQFSNSRSEMNVSTLELGDSALYLCASSDQGATEAFFGQGTRLTVV.

In this sample, this clone turned up a few times. V and J are TRBV5-6 and TRBJ2-7, with 7 bases fitting TRBD1. V was pared by 3 bases and J by 9 bases, with 6 bases of the junction left unmatched. Germline V gene lookup returns CDR1 SGHDT and CDR2 YYEEEE. The CDR3 extends over 12 amino acids. CDR3 DNA sequence: TGTGCCAGCAGCTACAGACAGGGTGCGCAGTACTTC. Translation: CASSYRQGAQYF.

The J gene is TRBJ2-6, the V gene TRBV5-5, with a weak D call TRBD2 (6 bases). In germline, CDR1 is SGHKS, CDR2 YYEKEE (reference sequence). CDR3 length: 18 residues. V was trimmed by 2 bases and J by 4 bases, leaving 19 bases between them. The CDR3 nucleotides read TGTGCCAGCAGCTTTCGAATTCTAGGAGGGGACGGGGCCAACGTCCTGACTTTC. It encodes CASSFRILGGDGANVLTF.

This clone was seen only a few times. V and J are TRBV3-1 (or the pseudogene TRBV3-2) and TRBJ1-5, with D maybe TRBD1 (5 bases). CDR3 length: 15 amino acids. Trimming took off 1 base at V and 5 bases at J, with 12 bases between the two ends. The germline V gene has CDR1 LGHDT and CDR2 YNNKEL (reference sequence). CDR3 protein: CASSQGAGFHQPQHF. The CDR3 DNA reads as TGTGCCAGCAGCCAAGGGGCAGGGTTTCATCAGCCCCAGCATTTT.

The chain uses TRBV20-1 and TRBJ1-3, with D perhaps matching TRBD1 (5 bases). Looked up from germline, CDR1 is DFQATT and CDR2 is SNEGSKA (reference sequence). The germline V and J ends were trimmed by 3 bases and 0 bases, with 9 bases remaining between them. The CDR3 contains 14 residues. The CDR3 region is CSASQGNSGNTIYF. The CDR3 DNA sequence: TGCAGTGCTAGTCAGGGAAACTCTGGAAACACCATATATTTT.

This chain uses TRBV6-5 with TRBJ1-6, with D possibly matching TRBD1 (5 bases). CDR1 is MNHEY and CDR2 is SVGAGI in the germline V gene. The CDR3 sequence is 14 residues long. V was clipped by 10 bases and J by 9 bases, with 19 bases between them. The CDR3: CATSQTVISSPLHF. For the CDR3, the DNA is TGTGCCACCTCGCAGACAGTGATTTCTTCACCCCTCCACTTT.

The J gene is TRBJ2-7, the V gene TRBV6-5; TRBD2 matches 13 bases. The CDR3 has 15 amino acids. Germline CDR1 reads MNHEY; CDR2 reads SVGAGI. The V and J ends lost 6 bases and 4 bases, in that order; junction bases with no gene match: 6. CDR3 sequence (DNA): TGTGCCAGCAGACAGACTAGCGGGGGGTTTTACGAGCAGTACTTC. It specifies CASRQTSGGFYEQYF.

The chain has TRBV5-4 and TRBJ2-3, with TRBD2 matching over 9 bases. The CDR3 extends over 15 amino acids. Trimming at V came to 4 bases and at J to 5 bases, leaving 8 bases not matched to a gene. Germline CDR1 and CDR2: SGHNT and YYREEE (reference sequence). CDR3 DNA sequence: TGTGCCAGCAGCCCAAGCGGGGGGCAAATAGATACGCAGTATTTT. This translates into CASSPSGGQIDTQYF.

The chain employs TRBV2 and TRBJ1-1; D perhaps matches TRBD1 (5 bases). Deletions cut 7 bases from V and 5 bases from J, with 11 bases between. CDR1 is SNHLY and CDR2 is FYNNEI in the germline V gene. This CDR3 spans 12 amino acids. The CDR3 protein is CASTQGGTEAFF. The CDR3, as DNA: TGTGCCAGCACCCAGGGTGGAACTGAAGCTTTCTTT.

The chain carries TRBV3-1 (or the pseudogene TRBV3-2) and TRBJ2-5, with unresolved D. Germline CDR1 and CDR2: LGHDT and YNNKEL (reference sequence). The CDR3 has 14 amino acids. The V and J ends lost 1 base and 1 base respectively, with 7 bases between them. The DNA of the CDR3 is TGTGCCAGCAGCCAAGCCAGTGTCCAAGAGACCCAGTACTTC. Its translation is CASSQASVQETQYF.

This chain links TRBV7-3 with TRBJ1-6; possibly TRBD1 for D (6 bases). Between the trimmed V and J ends, which lost 2 bases and 7 bases, there was a span of 12 bases. The CDR3 is 15 residues long. The germline gives CDR1 SGHTA, CDR2 FQGTGA. CDR3 region: CASSLGRQANSPLHF. The CDR3 region has the DNA TGTGCCAGCAGCTTAGGCCGACAGGCAAATTCACCCCTCCACTTT.

The J gene is TRBJ2-1, the V gene TRBV27; TRBD1 aligns across 7 bases. The CDR3 contains 16 residues. After removal of 0 bases from V and 3 bases from J, the junction contained 5 bases not matched to a gene. Germline V lookup: CDR1 MNHEY, CDR2 SMNVEV (reference sequence). In DNA form, the CDR3 reads TGTGCCAGCAGTTTATCGGGGACAGAAAACTACAATGAGCAGTTCTTC. Translated, it gives CASSLSGTENYNEQFF.

The rearrangement links TRBV28 to TRBJ1-2, with a tentative D call TRBD1 (6 bases). The germline V gene has CDR1 MDHEN and CDR2 SYDVKM. Trimming took off 5 bases at V and 2 bases at J, with 15 bases between the two ends. This CDR3 has 15 residues. In DNA, the CDR3 is TGTGCCAGCAGTACTCAGGGGTCAACAAACTATGGCTACACCTTC. Its translation is CASSTQGSTNYGYTF.

The V and J genes are TRBV3-1 (or the pseudogene TRBV3-2) and TRBJ2-3; tentatively, D is TRBD1 (5 bases). This CDR3 region has 16 residues. Deletions cut 0 bases from V and 0 bases from J, with 10 bases between. In germline, CDR1 is LGHDT, CDR2 YNNKEL (reference sequence). The CDR3 coding sequence is TGTGCCAGCAGCCAAGATTTGGGGCAGAGCACAGATACGCAGTATTTT. Its protein product is CASSQDLGQSTDTQYF.

Only a few counts were recorded for this clone. The V call is TRBV9, the J call TRBJ1-2, with 9 positions matching TRBD1. The CDR3 extends over 16 amino acids. The V segment lost 0 bases and the J segment 6 bases; nucleotides outside the gene matches: 9. From germline, CDR1 is SGDLS and CDR2 YYNGEE. The CDR3 is CASSVAFGDRDHGYTF. The CDR3 coding sequence is TGTGCCAGCAGCGTAGCTTTTGGGGACAGGGACCATGGCTACACCTTC. Using reference TRBV9 and TRBJ1-2 for the parts outside the CDR3, the full variable domain is DSGVTQTPKHLITATGQRVTLRCSPRSGDLSVYWYQQSLDQGLQFLIQYYNGEERAKGNILERFSAQQFPDLHSELNLSSLELGDSALYFCASSVAFGDRDHGYTFGSGTRLTVV.

The V and J genes are TRBV28 and TRBJ1-6; the D is unclear. CDR1 MDHEN and CDR2 SYDVKM come from the germline V gene. Trimming took off 5 bases at V and 11 bases at J, with 19 bases between the two ends. The CDR3 has 15 amino acids. DNA of the CDR3: TGTGCCAGCAGTCTCGGACCAGTGGGCGGGACACCCCTCCACTTT. Protein sequence: CASSLGPVGGTPLHF.